This TCR beta chain is drawn from a study of blood T cell repertoires in COVID-19. Germline V gene lookup returns CDR1 SGDLS and CDR2 YYNGEE. The CDR3 length is 16 residues. The V and J ends lost 0 bases and 2 bases respectively, with 13 bases between them. Per the original methods: Cell counts per sample came from amplifying reference gene primers. Profiling relied on immunoSEQ multiplex PCR, and the TCRdb table lists in-frame clones only, not all of them. D and trimming were read from the DNA, whereas the V and J calls and clone size are those reported in that table. The repertoire holds fewer than 200,000 clones, with 88% as singletons.

The sequence was obtained from a woman aged 18-35 years who had recovered from COVID-19. This chain links TRBV9 with TRBJ2-3; a possible D gene is TRBD2 (5 bases). Sequenced sample: PBMCs or T cells enriched from blood (not recorded which). As DNA, the CDR3 is TGTGCCAGCAGCGTAGATCCGGACTTAGACACAGATACGCAGTATTTT. It translates to CASSVDPDLDTDTQYF.